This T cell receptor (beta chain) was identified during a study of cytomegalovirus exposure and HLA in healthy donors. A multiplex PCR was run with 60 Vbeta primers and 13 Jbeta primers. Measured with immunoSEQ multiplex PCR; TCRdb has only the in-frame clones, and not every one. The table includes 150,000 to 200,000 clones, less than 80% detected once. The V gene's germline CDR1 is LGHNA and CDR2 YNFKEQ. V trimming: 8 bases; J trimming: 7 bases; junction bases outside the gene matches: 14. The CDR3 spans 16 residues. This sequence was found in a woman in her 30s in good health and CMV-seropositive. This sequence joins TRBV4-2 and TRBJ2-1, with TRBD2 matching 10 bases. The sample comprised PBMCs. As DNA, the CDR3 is TGTGCCAGCTCAAAAAGGGAGGTAGCGGGGGGAAATGAGCAGTTCTTC. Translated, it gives CASSKREVAGGNEQFF.